The present TCR beta chain was sequenced within a study of blood T cell repertoires in COVID-19 (dated by TCRdb to 2020 to 2022). General notes on the study: Collaborator samples came from the United States, Italy and Spain and covered acute and convalescent phases of COVID-19. The material from the prospective study consisted of cDNA or gDNA derived from T cells, B-cell-depleted T cells, or PBMCs. Deeply sampled blood TCRbeta repertoires from subjects exposed to, actively infected with, or recovered from COVID-19 were included in the dataset. The repertoires were released in a freely available public database meant as a resource for research on the immune response to SARS-CoV-2. The samples were drawn from the first 160 participants of the ongoing ImmuneRACE study and from over 950 subjects provided by 6 global collaborators. Sample metadata almost always included a de-identified subject ID, COVID-19 status, age in years and sex. Where available, HLA class I and class II types were obtained from metadata supplied by the sample provider rather than from assay-based typing. Study-level results and caveats: The amount of clinical and demographic metadata varied by source and participant and was provided uncurated.

As for this clone: Its recognized antigen is unknown. The sample holds no much larger clone one base away, and base qualities are not on file.

The immunoSEQ Assay, a bias-controlled multiplex PCR, was used to amplify TCRbeta CDR3 regions from genomic DNA. Per the authors' processing: Nucleated cell counts per sample were estimated from amplification of reference gene primers within the assay. Sequence reads were collapsed and filtered to measure the absolute abundance of every unique TCRbeta CDR3 rearrangement. For each sample, productive Simpson clonality was calculated as the square root of Simpson's diversity index over productive rearrangements. The source is immuneACCESS, and TCRdb retained only in-frame sequences with V and J called. Part of the clones is not carried over; for the studies checked, unresolved V genes explain less than half of this, and the remainder is unexplained. For V, J and clone size, that table is used; D and trimming come from the DNA. The sample includes roughly 250,000 clones, with around 87% observed a single time. Together, the top ten hold approximately 1.7% of the sample.

Participants in the prospective study were enrolled through a virtual design, were aged roughly 18 to 100 years, and lived in fewer than 30 United States geographic areas. To assign participants to cohorts, the prospective study relied on clinical history that participants themselves reported in a screening survey and a study questionnaire. ImmuneRACE Cohort 3 recovered participants were defined by two consecutive negative NP/OP PCR tests, healthcare professional clearance, or symptom resolution. Each participant in the prospective study had whole blood, serum and a nasopharyngeal or oropharyngeal swab collected by mobile phlebotomists. Prospective study participants could optionally give additional blood draws and questionnaires over an approximately 2-month period. Blood samples from the prospective study were shipped frozen or at room temperature prior to DNA extraction. Spanning cysteine to phenylalanine, the CDR3 consists of 15 amino acids. CDR3 DNA is the only sequence kept; it has 45 bases, read in frame from the first base. Via the germline V gene (reference sequence), CDR1 is MNHNY and CDR2 SVGAGI. V has 6 bases trimmed and J has 0 bases trimmed; junction bases matching no gene number 7.

The chain joins TRBV6-6 to TRBJ1-2; 7 bases in the middle match TRBD1. Specimen: PBMCs or T cells enriched from blood (not recorded which). The TCR sequence derives from a woman between 50 and 59 years old who had recovered from COVID-19. For the CDR3, the sequence is CASSLGQASNYGYTF. The DNA reads TGTGCCAGCAGCCTCGGACAGGCGTCTAACTATGGCTACACCTTC.